This T cell receptor (beta chain) was profiled in a study of blood T cell repertoires in COVID-19 (dated by TCRdb to the early 2020s). Looking at the study overall: Collaborator samples came from the United States, Italy and Spain and covered acute and convalescent phases of COVID-19. The prospective study material was composed of cDNA or gDNA derived from T cells, B-cell-depleted T cells, or PBMCs. A de-identified subject ID, COVID-19 status, age in years and sex were almost always included in the sample metadata. The repertoires were made available in a free public database intended to serve as a resource for research on the immune response to SARS-CoV-2. Subjects who had been exposed to COVID-19, were actively infected with it, or had recovered from it provided the deeply sampled blood TCRbeta repertoires that made up the dataset. HLA class I and class II types, where available, came from metadata supplied by the sample provider rather than from assay-based typing. Samples came from the ongoing ImmuneRACE study (first 160 participants) plus 1,254 subjects from 6 global collaborators.

TCRbeta CDR3 regions were amplified from genomic DNA using the immunoSEQ Assay, a bias-controlled multiplex PCR. Per the authors' processing: Within the assay, amplification of reference gene primers was used to estimate how many nucleated cells each sample contained. To quantify the absolute abundance of each unique TCRbeta CDR3 rearrangement, sequence reads were collapsed and filtered. For each sample, productive Simpson clonality was calculated by taking the square root of Simpson's diversity index across productive rearrangements. TCRdb holds this immuneACCESS table with in-frame rearrangements only. Some clones are missing; in checked studies, unresolved V genes explain under half, and the rest has no known cause. V and J calls and clone size are those listed in that table; D and trimming were worked out from the DNA. Recorded for this sample are about 210,000 clones; around 90% of them occurred a single time. Jointly, the top ten make up 1.5% of the sample.

The paper as a whole reports these results and caveats: Clinical and demographic metadata were provided uncurated, with the amount varying by source and participant.

Turning to this clone: Its antigen is unknown. The record has no base qualities; no much larger clone is one base away.

Taken from cysteine to phenylalanine, the CDR3 has 15 residues. Of all the DNA, just the CDR3 is kept, 45 bases in frame from base 1. A distance of 10 bases separates the germline ends of V and J, which lose 7 bases and 0 bases respectively. The germline V gene gives CDR1 as KGHSH and CDR2 as LQKENI. The collaborating institutions used their own protocols to collect whole blood in K2EDTA tubes. For TCRbeta analysis, collaborators shipped samples as frozen whole blood, isolated PBMCs, or DNA extracted from either of those sample types. The sequence links TRBV18 to TRBJ2-6, with the identity of the D gene unclear. The source material was peripheral blood. The source of this sequence is a man aged 18 to 30 with active or convalescent COVID-19. The CDR3 here reads CASCPLDSGANVLTF. The DNA sequence is as follows: TGTGCCAGCTGCCCACTCGACTCTGGGGCCAACGTCCTGACTTTC.